This TCR beta chain derives from a study of spatial heterogeneity in lung cancer. Germline V lookup: CDR1 LGHDT, CDR2 YNNKEL (reference sequence). This CDR3 is 15 amino acids long. V shed 0 bases and J shed 5 bases, with 14 bases lying between them. TCRdb re-called the 5' RACE reads through MiXCR, storing one row per CDR3 protein. The repertoire has around 5,100 distinct CDR3 sequences, around 5% of them found once; the top ten carry approximately 23%. This sample's time point: sample taken at primary tumor resection. Study-wide results and limits: Tumoral mutation counts were tracked by counts of expanded intratumoral alpha and beta TCRs.

In the case of this clonotype: Its matching antigen is unknown. A much larger clonotype is one base distant, so this may be a read error.

The TCR was taken from a male donor with early-stage non-small cell lung cancer. V usage is TRBV3-1 and J usage is TRBJ2-7, with D perhaps TRBD1 (6 bases). Sequencing was performed on lung tumor tissue, taken at surgery. Here the CDR3 reads CASSQDDGRGDEQYF. In DNA form, the CDR3 reads TGTGCCAGCAGCCAAGATGACGGCAGGGGTGACGAGCAGTACTTC.